The T cell receptor beta chain under discussion was sequenced for a study of PD-L1 blockade in urothelial cancer. J was trimmed by 5 bases and V by 5 bases; bases with no gene match: 5. CDR1 is SGHTA and CDR2 is FQGNSA in the germline V gene. This CDR3 has 14 amino acids. The assay was immunoSEQ multiplex PCR, and TCRdb's table has in-frame clones only and misses some. The table shows around 130,000 clones, with approximately 84% occurring only once. Indicated time point: pretreatment peripheral blood. Sequencing was performed on PBMCs, taken around atezolizumab (anti-PD-L1) treatment. The V gene is TRBV7-2, the J gene TRBJ1-3, with 8 bases matching TRBD1. This sequence originates from a man in his fifties or sixties with urothelial cancer. This chain's CDR3 is CASSIGTGRNTIYF. In DNA, the CDR3 is TGTGCCAGCAGCATTGGGACAGGCAGAAACACCATATATTTT.